This note documents a single T cell receptor beta chain sequence. MiXCR, run by TCRdb on the RT-PCR reads, gives a single entry per CDR3 protein. The top ten hold approximately 11% of the sample, which has 650,000 to 800,000 distinct CDR3 sequences, 18% seen once. The ends lost 0 bases at V and 16 bases at J; junction bases unmatched: 8. CDR1 DFQATT and CDR2 SNEGSKA come from the germline V gene (reference sequence). The CDR3 has 12 amino acids. The sample belongs to a study of response to subunit inactivated influenza vaccine. The source is a man between 50 and 59 years old who received an inactivated influenza vaccine. This rearrangement joins TRBV20-1 to TRBJ2-4; 8 bases line up with TRBD1. Sequences were derived from PBMCs from blood, sampled more than 4 days after vaccination. In DNA, the CDR3 is TGCAGTGCTAGAGAGGACAGGGTTCAGGTCTACTTC. This sequence encodes CSAREDRVQVYF.